This T cell receptor beta chain was observed in a study of OX40 agonist ivuxolimab in advanced cancers. Background on the study: Patients were dosed intravenously with ivuxolimab at 0.01 to 10 mg/kg every 2 weeks. A diagnosis of hepatocellular carcinoma, melanoma, renal cell or head and neck cancer was present in dose-escalation patients. Treatment received earlier with anti-PD-1, anti-PD-L1 or anti-CTLA-4 agents was allowed, and 40% had some.

Using immunoSEQ multiplex PCR, the repertoire was profiled, and TCRdb retains in-frame clones only, with some absent. This sample has roughly 61,000 clones, with around 90% found just once. The trim removed 5 bases at V and 7 bases at J, leaving 11 bases unmatched. The CDR3 spans 18 residues. Germline CDR1 SGHTA, CDR2 FQGTGA. The chain employs TRBV7-3 and TRBJ2-2; 15 positions match TRBD2. The sequenced sample was CD4+ or CD8+ T cells sorted from blood, obtained in a trial of the OX40 agonist ivuxolimab. The receptor's source is an adult with an advanced solid tumor such as melanoma, head and neck, liver or kidney cancer. CDR3 residues: CASSAQPGLAGGSGELFF. The CDR3 DNA reads as TGTGCCAGCAGCGCGCAACCGGGACTAGCGGGAGGTAGCGGGGAGCTGTTTTTT. Full variable domain (rest looked up from reference TRBV7-3 and TRBJ2-2): GAGVSQTPSNKVTEKGKYVELRCDPISGHTALYWYRQSLGQGPEFLIYFQGTGAADDSGLPNDRFFAVRPEGSVSTLKIQRTERGDSAVYLCASSAQPGLAGGSGELFFGEGSRLTVL.